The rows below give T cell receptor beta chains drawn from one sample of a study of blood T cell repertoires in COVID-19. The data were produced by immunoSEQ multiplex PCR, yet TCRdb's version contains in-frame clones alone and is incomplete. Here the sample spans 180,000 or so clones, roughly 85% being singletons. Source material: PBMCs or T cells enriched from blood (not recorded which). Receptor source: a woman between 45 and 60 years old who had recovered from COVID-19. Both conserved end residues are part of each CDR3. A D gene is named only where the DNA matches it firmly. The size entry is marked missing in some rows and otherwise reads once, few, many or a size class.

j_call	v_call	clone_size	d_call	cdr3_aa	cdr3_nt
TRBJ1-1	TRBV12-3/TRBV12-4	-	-	CAVGRGITEAFF	TGTGCCGTTGGGAGGGGGATCACTGAAGCTTTCTTT
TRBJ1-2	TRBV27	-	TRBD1	CASSADRVTNYGYTF	TGTGCCAGCAGTGCTGACAGGGTAACTAACTATGGCTACACCTTC
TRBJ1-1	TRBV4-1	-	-	CASSHGDTEAFF	TGCGCCAGCAGCCACGGGGACACTGAAGCTTTCTTT
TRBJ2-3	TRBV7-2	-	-	CASSLAGAGGTQYF	TGTGCCAGCAGCTTAGCCGGGGCCGGGGGTACGCAGTATTTT
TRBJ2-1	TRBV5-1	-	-	CASSLVPGSYNEQFF	TGCGCCAGCAGCTTGGTTCCGGGGTCCTACAATGAGCAGTTCTTC
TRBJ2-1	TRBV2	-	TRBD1	CASSVLGQGAGNEQFF	TGTGCCAGCAGTGTCCTAGGGCAGGGGGCAGGCAATGAGCAGTTCTTC
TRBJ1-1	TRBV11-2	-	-	CASRSENTEAFF	TGTGCCAGCAGGTCAGAGAACACTGAAGCTTTCTTT
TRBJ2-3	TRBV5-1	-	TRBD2	CASSLALAGGTDTQYF	TGCGCCAGCAGCTTGGCGCTAGCGGGAGGCACAGATACGCAGTATTTT
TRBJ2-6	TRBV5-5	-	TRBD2	CASSRGGSPISGANVLTF	TGTGCCAGCAGCCGGGGGGGGTCCCCCATCTCTGGGGCCAACGTCCTGACTTTC
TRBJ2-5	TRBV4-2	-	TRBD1	CASSQGVQQGLGETQYF	TGTGCCAGCAGCCAAGGGGTCCAACAGGGGCTGGGTGAGACCCAGTACTTC
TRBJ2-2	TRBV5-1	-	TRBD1	CATRDREVGELFF	TGCGCCACTCGGGACAGGGAGGTCGGGGAGCTGTTTTTT
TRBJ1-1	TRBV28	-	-	CASSIDFLNTQGAFF	TGTGCCAGCAGCATCGATTTCCTGAACACCCAGGGCGCTTTCTTT
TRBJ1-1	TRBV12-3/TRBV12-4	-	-	CASSRQIEAFF	TGTGCCAGCAGTCGACAGATTGAAGCTTTCTTT
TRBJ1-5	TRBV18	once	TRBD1	CASSPRGQLNSNQPQHF	TGTGCCAGCTCACCACGGGGACAGCTTAATAGCAATCAGCCCCAGCATTTT
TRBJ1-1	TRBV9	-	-	CASRGGWENTEAFF	TGTGCCAGCAGGGGAGGTTGGGAGAACACTGAAGCTTTCTTT
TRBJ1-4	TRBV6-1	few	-	CASSDTGLGNEKLFF	TGTGCCAGCAGTGATACAGGGTTGGGAAATGAAAAACTGTTTTTT
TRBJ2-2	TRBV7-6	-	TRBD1	CASSFSTGGRLNTGELFF	TGTGCCAGCAGCTTTTCGACAGGGGGCCGATTGAACACCGGGGAGCTGTTTTTT
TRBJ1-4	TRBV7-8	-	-	CASSDSSKANEKLFF	TGTGCCAGCAGCGACTCATCTAAGGCTAATGAAAAACTGTTTTTT
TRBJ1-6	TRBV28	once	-	CASNSKGDSPLHF	TGTGCCAGCAACTCAAAAGGGGATTCACCCCTCCACTTT
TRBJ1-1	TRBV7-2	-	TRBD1	CASSIRTGRTGEAFF	TGTGCCAGCAGCATTCGGACAGGGAGAACAGGGGAAGCTTTCTTT
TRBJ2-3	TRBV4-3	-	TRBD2	CASSPRGAGSTDTQYF	TGCGCCAGCAGCCCGCGGGGAGCGGGGTCCACAGATACGCAGTATTTT
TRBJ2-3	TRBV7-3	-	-	CASSPREVTDTQYF	TGTGCCAGCAGCCCCCGGGAAGTCACAGATACGCAGTATTTT
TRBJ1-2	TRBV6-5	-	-	CASSYQFGYGYTF	TGTGCCAGCAGTTATCAATTCGGCTATGGCTACACCTTC
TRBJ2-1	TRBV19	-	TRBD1	CASSLRTGGNEQFF	TGTGCCAGTAGTCTTCGGACAGGGGGCAATGAGCAGTTCTTC
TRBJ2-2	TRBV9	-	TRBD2	CASSPASGKRTGELFF	TGTGCCAGCAGCCCGGCTAGCGGAAAAAGGACCGGGGAGCTGTTTTTT
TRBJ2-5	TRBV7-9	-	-	CASRRAGETQYF	TGTGCCAGCAGACGCGCGGGAGAGACCCAGTACTTC
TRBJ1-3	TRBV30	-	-	CAWSVSGGRRNTIYF	TGTGCCTGGAGTGTAAGCGGGGGGCGAAGAAACACCATATATTTT
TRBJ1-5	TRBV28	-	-	CASSRGNRSGQPQHF	TGTGCCAGCAGTCGGGGGAATCGCTCGGGTCAGCCCCAGCATTTT
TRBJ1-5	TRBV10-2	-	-	CASSSGGIQPQHF	TGCGCCAGCAGCTCGGGGGGTATTCAGCCCCAGCATTTT
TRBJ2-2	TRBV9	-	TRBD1	CASSTQDRGTGELFF	TGTGCCAGCAGCACCCAGGACAGGGGCACCGGGGAGCTGTTTTTT
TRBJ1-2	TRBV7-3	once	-	CASSLKAGSNYGYTF	TGTGCCAGCAGCTTAAAGGCAGGGTCTAACTATGGCTACACCTTC
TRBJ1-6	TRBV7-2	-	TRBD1	CASSRTGTNSPLHF	TGTGCCAGCAGCAGGACAGGGACTAATTCACCCCTCCACTTT
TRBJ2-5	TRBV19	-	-	CASRYGRGETQYF	TGTGCCAGTAGATATGGGAGGGGGGAGACCCAGTACTTC
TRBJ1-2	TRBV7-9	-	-	CASSLGGRYYGYTF	TGTGCCAGCAGCTTAGGGGGCAGATACTATGGCTACACCTTC
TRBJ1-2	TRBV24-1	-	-	CATSDSGENYGYTF	TGTGCCACCAGTGATTCGGGAGAGAACTATGGCTACACCTTC
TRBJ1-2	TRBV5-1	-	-	CASNEAGTHGYTF	TGCGCCAGCAACGAGGCGGGGACCCATGGCTACACCTTC
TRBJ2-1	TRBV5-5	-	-	CASSPRYNEQFF	TGTGCCAGCAGCCCTAGGTACAATGAGCAGTTCTTC
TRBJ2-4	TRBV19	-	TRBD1	CASSPYRGPISIQYF	TGTGCCAGTAGTCCCTACAGGGGGCCCATTTCTATTCAGTACTTC
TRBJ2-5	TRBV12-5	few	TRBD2	CASGLPTTGLAGGETQYF	TGTGCTAGTGGTTTGCCTACTACGGGACTAGCGGGAGGAGAGACCCAGTACTTC
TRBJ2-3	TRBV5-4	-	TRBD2	CASSQRGADTQYF	TGTGCCAGCAGCCAGCGGGGGGCAGATACGCAGTATTTT
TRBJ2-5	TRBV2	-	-	CASRTTRGRPGRMREETQYF	TGTGCCAGCAGGACAACCCGAGGGCGGCCGGGGAGGATGAGGGAGGAGACCCAGTACTTC
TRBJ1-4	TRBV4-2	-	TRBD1	CASSSRTGRSALTNEKLFF	TGTGCCAGCAGCTCGCGGACAGGTAGAAGTGCCTTAACTAATGAAAAACTGTTTTTT
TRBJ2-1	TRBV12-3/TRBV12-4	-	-	CASSFDNEQFF	TGTGCCAGCAGTTTCGACAATGAGCAGTTCTTC
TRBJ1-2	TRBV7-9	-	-	CASSLYPTDYTF	TGTGCCAGCAGCTTATATCCGACAGACTACACCTTC
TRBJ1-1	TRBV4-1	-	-	CASSPRGGDTEAFF	TGCGCCAGCAGCCCTCGGGGAGGGGACACTGAAGCTTTCTTT
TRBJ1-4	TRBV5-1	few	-	CASSLGGLATNEKLFF	TGCGCCAGCAGCTTGGGCGGGCTTGCAACTAATGAAAAACTGTTTTTT
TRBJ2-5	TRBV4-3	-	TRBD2	CASSQELAGQETQYF	TGCGCCAGCAGCCAAGAGCTAGCGGGACAAGAGACCCAGTACTTC
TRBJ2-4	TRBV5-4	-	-	CASSVSGNQGIQYF	TGTGCCAGCAGCGTGTCCGGGAATCAAGGCATTCAGTACTTC
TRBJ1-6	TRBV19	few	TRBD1	CASSTYGQGDSPLHF	TGTGCCAGTAGTACGTACGGACAGGGGGACTCACCCCTCCACTTT
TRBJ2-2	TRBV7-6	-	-	CASSYSSSPPGELFF	TGTGCCAGCAGTTACTCTAGCTCCCCCCCCGGGGAGCTGTTTTTT
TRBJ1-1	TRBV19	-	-	CASTWTSMNTEAFF	TGTGCCAGCACCTGGACATCCATGAACACTGAAGCTTTCTTT
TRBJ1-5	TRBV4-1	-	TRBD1	CASSTGGSNQPQHF	TGCGCCAGCAGCACAGGGGGTAGCAATCAGCCCCAGCATTTT
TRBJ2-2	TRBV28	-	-	CASSSGTSNTGELFF	TGTGCCAGCAGTTCCGGGACATCGAACACCGGGGAGCTGTTTTTT
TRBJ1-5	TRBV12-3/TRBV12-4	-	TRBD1	CASSDRGQPQHF	TGTGCCAGCAGTGACAGGGGTCAGCCCCAGCATTTT
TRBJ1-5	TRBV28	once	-	CASSTQGPRNQPQHF	TGTGCCAGCAGTACGCAGGGCCCTAGGAATCAGCCCCAGCATTTT
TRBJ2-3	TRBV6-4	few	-	CASSERDTDTQYF	TGTGCCAGCAGTGAGAGGGACACAGATACGCAGTATTTT
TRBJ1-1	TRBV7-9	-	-	CASSLWQGAAEAFF	TGTGCCAGCAGCTTATGGCAGGGCGCCGCTGAAGCTTTCTTT
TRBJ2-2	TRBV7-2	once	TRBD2	CASSSRLGGGNTGELFF	TGTGCCAGCAGCTCAAGGTTGGGCGGGGGGAACACCGGGGAGCTGTTTTTT
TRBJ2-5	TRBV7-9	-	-	CASSFMGAQETQYF	TGTGCCAGCAGCTTCATGGGCGCGCAAGAGACCCAGTACTTC
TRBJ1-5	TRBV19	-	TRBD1	CASSGQGAREPQHF	TGTGCCAGTTCGGGACAGGGGGCGAGGGAGCCCCAGCATTTT